These 5 T cell receptor beta chains originate from one sample sequenced in a study of T cell clusters in autoimmune cytopenias. TRB amplification used roughly 250 ng of peripheral blood genomic DNA. TRB was amplified by touch-down multiplex PCR, primer pools A and B combined. TCRdb re-analyzed the multiplex PCR reads; it lists each CDR3 protein once, without DNA. This table holds under 600 distinct CDR3 sequences. Material for sequencing was peripheral blood. Receptors originate from a human donor with an autoimmune cytopenia or autoimmune hepatitis (not recorded which).

Its frequency marks this clonotype as medium-sized. The rearrangement links TRBV27 to TRBJ2-3. CDR1 and CDR2 from the germline V gene are MNHEY and SMNVEV (reference sequence). The CDR3 spans 13 residues. CDR3 in amino acids: CASTSVGTDTQYF.

The chain couples TRBV6-1 to TRBJ2-2; TCRdb indicates TRBD2, and absent DNA this call remains unverified. The V gene's germline CDR1 is MNHNS and CDR2 SASEGT. The CDR3 consists of 16 residues. This CDR3 reads CATSMGGGLGTGELFF.

The chain employs TRBV6-2 or TRBV6-3 and TRBJ2-1; the D call from TCRdb, TRBD2, cannot be confirmed without DNA. Germline V CDR1 and CDR2: MNHEY, SVGEGT. The length of the CDR3 is 14 residues. This CDR3 reads CASRPLAGEGEQFF.

This clonotype is labeled medium-sized based on frequency. The rearrangement links TRBV7-2 to TRBJ2-3; without DNA, the TCRdb call of TRBD1 cannot be checked. The CDR3 spans 12 residues. CDR1 and CDR2 from the germline V gene are SGHTA and FQGNSA. The CDR3 sequence is CASSFQGSTQYF.

This clonotype is deemed large by its frequency. The rearrangement joins TRBV7-9 to TRBJ2-1; TCRdb lists TRBD2, though no DNA is available to test this call. Germline V lookup: CDR1 SEHNR, CDR2 FQNEAQ (reference sequence). The CDR3 is 13 residues long. CDR3 in amino acids: CASSLPGLAEQFF.